A selection of T cell receptor beta chains follows, all from one sample in a study of shared clonotypes between healthy human individuals. The method was immunoSEQ multiplex PCR; TCRdb's version includes in-frame clones alone and lacks a portion of them. The data hold around 990,000 clones, with approximately 80% observed a single time. Sequencing used memory CD4+ T cells from PBMCs. These receptors all stem from a young man in good health. Some clones in this sample may be carry-over from other donors' samples. CDR3s include the opening cysteine and the closing phenylalanine or tryptophan. D genes are given only for firm matches. Size values are once, few and many counts, or a class for expanded clones, and some rows have none.

J gene: TRBJ1-3
D gene: NA
V gene: TRBV30
clone size: NA
CDR3 DNA: TGTGCCTCGATCGACTCTGGAAACACCATATATTTT
CDR3 protein: CASIDSGNTIYF

J gene: TRBJ2-7
D gene: NA
V gene: TRBV5-4
clone size: NA
CDR3 DNA: TGTGCCAGCAGCTTGGTTGGACCCGCTGCGAGGGAGCAGTACTTC
CDR3 protein: CASSLVGPAAREQYF

J gene: TRBJ1-2
D gene: NA
V gene: TRBV2
clone size: once
CDR3 DNA: TGTGCCAGCAGTGAAGGTCTTACACCGTTTTCAAATAACTATGGCTACACCTTC
CDR3 protein: CASSEGLTPFSNNYGYTF

J gene: TRBJ2-4
D gene: TRBD1
V gene: TRBV28
clone size: once
CDR3 DNA: TGTGCCAGCAGTCTTTTTAGGACAGGGGGCGGGAACATTCAGTACTTC
CDR3 protein: CASSLFRTGGGNIQYF

J gene: TRBJ2-7
D gene: NA
V gene: TRBV28
clone size: NA
CDR3 DNA: TGTGCCAGCAGTGGACAACCCTACGAGCAGTACTTC
CDR3 protein: CASSGQPYEQYF

J gene: TRBJ2-1
D gene: TRBD2
V gene: TRBV7-8
clone size: NA
CDR3 DNA: TGTGCCAGCAGCTTACTCGGACTAGCGAAACAGTACAATGAGCAGTTCTTC
CDR3 protein: CASSLLGLAKQYNEQFF

J gene: TRBJ2-1
D gene: NA
V gene: TRBV29-1
clone size: NA
CDR3 DNA: TGCAGCGTTTCTAGGGTCGATGAGCAGTTCTTC
CDR3 protein: CSVSRVDEQFF

J gene: TRBJ1-2
D gene: NA
V gene: TRBV19
clone size: few
CDR3 DNA: TGTGCCAGTAGCCCCCTTGGAAACTATGGCTACACCTTC
CDR3 protein: CASSPLGNYGYTF

J gene: TRBJ2-7
D gene: NA
V gene: TRBV25-1
clone size: NA
CDR3 DNA: TGTGCCGTCGGGCCTCTCGGCTCCTACGAGCAGTACTTC
CDR3 protein: CAVGPLGSYEQYF

J gene: TRBJ2-1
D gene: TRBD2
V gene: TRBV6-1
clone size: NA
CDR3 DNA: TGTGCCAGTGGACGGGCGGGAGGATCCTACAATGAGCAGTTCTTC
CDR3 protein: CASGRAGGSYNEQFF

J gene: TRBJ2-5
D gene: NA
V gene: TRBV7-9
clone size: NA
CDR3 DNA: TGTGCCAGCAGCACCTATACGGGGGAGGAGACCCAGTACTTC
CDR3 protein: CASSTYTGEETQYF

J gene: TRBJ2-3
D gene: TRBD2
V gene: TRBV7-2
clone size: once
CDR3 DNA: TGTGCCAGCAGCTTAGGACTAGCGTTAAGCACAGATACGCAGTATTTT
CDR3 protein: CASSLGLALSTDTQYF

J gene: TRBJ2-7
D gene: NA
V gene: TRBV15
clone size: NA
CDR3 DNA: TGTGCCACCAGCAGAGGTACCTCTAGGCCAATCTACGAGCAGTACTTC
CDR3 protein: CATSRGTSRPIYEQYF

J gene: TRBJ2-3
D gene: TRBD2
V gene: TRBV7-2
clone size: NA
CDR3 DNA: TGTGCCAGCAGTTTCGGGAGCGGGAGAGCAGATACGCAGTATTTT
CDR3 protein: CASSFGSGRADTQYF

J gene: TRBJ1-1
D gene: TRBD1
V gene: TRBV5-1
clone size: NA
CDR3 DNA: TGCGCCAGCAGCCTGGGACAGGGGGTGGATGCTTTCTTT
CDR3 protein: CASSLGQGVDAFF

J gene: TRBJ2-7
D gene: NA
V gene: TRBV4-2
clone size: NA
CDR3 DNA: TGTGCCAGCAGCCTGTGGGGATACGAGCAGTACTTC
CDR3 protein: CASSLWGYEQYF

J gene: TRBJ1-1
D gene: NA
V gene: TRBV11-3
clone size: NA
CDR3 DNA: TGTGCCAGCAGCCGGGGCCCGGGGAACACTGAAGCTTTCTTT
CDR3 protein: CASSRGPGNTEAFF

J gene: TRBJ2-7
D gene: NA
V gene: TRBV6-1
clone size: NA
CDR3 DNA: TGTGCCAGCAGGGTTGGTAGGTGGAACTCCTACGAGCAGTACTTC
CDR3 protein: CASRVGRWNSYEQYF

J gene: TRBJ1-1
D gene: TRBD1
V gene: TRBV18
clone size: many
CDR3 DNA: TGTGCCAGCTCACAGGGACAGGGGACTGAAGCTTTCTTT
CDR3 protein: CASSQGQGTEAFF

J gene: TRBJ2-7
D gene: NA
V gene: TRBV5-1
clone size: NA
CDR3 DNA: TGCGCCAGCAGCTCGCAGGGTGGGCAGGGAGCCTACGAGCAGTACTTC
CDR3 protein: CASSSQGGQGAYEQYF

J gene: TRBJ2-3
D gene: TRBD2
V gene: TRBV7-3
clone size: once
CDR3 DNA: TGTGCCAGCAGCTTAGGTGCGGGAGGGCCCACAGATACGCAGTATTTT
CDR3 protein: CASSLGAGGPTDTQYF

J gene: TRBJ2-1
D gene: TRBD2
V gene: TRBV5-1
clone size: NA
CDR3 DNA: TGCGCCAGCAGTGGGATAGCGGGACCTACAGCGAATGAGCAGTTCTTC
CDR3 protein: CASSGIAGPTANEQFF

J gene: TRBJ1-3
D gene: NA
V gene: TRBV28
clone size: NA
CDR3 DNA: TGTGCCAGCAGTTTATACAGCTCTGGAAACACCATATATTTT
CDR3 protein: CASSLYSSGNTIYF

J gene: TRBJ1-2
D gene: NA
V gene: TRBV19
clone size: NA
CDR3 DNA: TGTGCCAGCTCATTTGCCGGCCCCGTCGGCTATGGCTACACCTTC
CDR3 protein: CASSFAGPVGYGYTF

J gene: TRBJ2-4
D gene: NA
V gene: TRBV7-2
clone size: NA
CDR3 DNA: TGTGCCAGCAGCTTGGGCAACATTCAGTACTTC
CDR3 protein: CASSLGNIQYF

J gene: TRBJ1-5
D gene: TRBD1
V gene: TRBV5-1
clone size: few
CDR3 DNA: TGCGCCAGCAGCTTGCCCGGGACAGCGTATCAGCCCCAGCATTTT
CDR3 protein: CASSLPGTAYQPQHF

J gene: TRBJ1-5
D gene: NA
V gene: TRBV7-2
clone size: NA
CDR3 DNA: TGTGCCAGCAGCCTGAGGGTTGGGCCGAATAGCAATCAGCCCCAGCATTTT
CDR3 protein: CASSLRVGPNSNQPQHF

J gene: TRBJ2-7
D gene: NA
V gene: TRBV20-1
clone size: NA
CDR3 DNA: TGCAGTGCGGCCTCACTCTACGAGCAGTACTTC
CDR3 protein: CSAASLYEQYF

J gene: TRBJ1-1
D gene: NA
V gene: TRBV20-1
clone size: many
CDR3 DNA: TGCAGTGCTAGTTCCGGGTCGCGAGCTTTCTTT
CDR3 protein: CSASSGSRAFF

J gene: TRBJ2-6
D gene: NA
V gene: TRBV5-1
clone size: NA
CDR3 DNA: TGCGCCAGCAGCTTACAAAAAGCTGGGGCCAACGTCCTGACTTTC
CDR3 protein: CASSLQKAGANVLTF

J gene: TRBJ2-5
D gene: NA
V gene: TRBV28
clone size: once
CDR3 DNA: TGTGCCAGCAGTTCCCTCCGACAGGCCCAAGAGACCCAGTACTTC
CDR3 protein: CASSSLRQAQETQYF

J gene: TRBJ2-4
D gene: NA
V gene: TRBV19
clone size: NA
CDR3 DNA: TGTGCCAGTAGTATTTGGGCCACCCAAGCCAAAAACATTCAGTACTTC
CDR3 protein: CASSIWATQAKNIQYF

J gene: TRBJ1-1
D gene: NA
V gene: TRBV7-3
clone size: few
CDR3 DNA: TGTGCCAGCAGCCCCTCGGGGTTGATCACTGAAGCTTTCTTT
CDR3 protein: CASSPSGLITEAFF

J gene: TRBJ1-4
D gene: NA
V gene: TRBV2
clone size: NA
CDR3 DNA: TGTGCCAGCAGTGGCATGCAGGCAACTAATGAAAAACTGTTTTTT
CDR3 protein: CASSGMQATNEKLFF

J gene: TRBJ2-1
D gene: TRBD2
V gene: TRBV4-1
clone size: NA
CDR3 DNA: TGCGCCAGCAGCCAATCCGGGACTAGCGGGACATGGGAGCAGTTCTTC
CDR3 protein: CASSQSGTSGTWEQFF

J gene: TRBJ1-3
D gene: NA
V gene: TRBV7-6
clone size: NA
CDR3 DNA: TGTGCCAGCAGCCCCGTTAAGGGCCTTGGAAACACCATATATTTT
CDR3 protein: CASSPVKGLGNTIYF

J gene: TRBJ1-4
D gene: TRBD1
V gene: TRBV30
clone size: NA
CDR3 DNA: TGTGCCTGGACCACCCAACAGGGGTATTTTGAAAAACTGTTTTTT
CDR3 protein: CAWTTQQGYFEKLFF